This T cell receptor beta chain was captured by sequencing in a study of blood T cell repertoires in COVID-19. For the study at large: Sources were T cells, B-cell-depleted T cells, or PBMCs; the material itself was cDNA or gDNA.

Trimming stripped 3 bases from V and 2 bases from J, with 14 bases between. CDR3 length: 15 residues. Germline CDR1 is GTSNPN and CDR2 is SVGIG (reference sequence). In the original processing: For nucleated cells, counts were estimated from reference gene primer amplification. The method was immunoSEQ multiplex PCR; TCRdb's version includes in-frame clones alone and lacks a portion of them. The V and J calls and the clone size are those of that table, but D and trimming were determined from the DNA. The table records about 250,000 clones, roughly 91% of them present only once. The source is a woman aged 40 to 50 who had recovered from COVID-19. The chain recombines TRBV30 with TRBJ1-5; D is perhaps TRBD1 (6 bases). Sequenced input: peripheral blood. In nucleotides, the CDR3 is TGTGCCTGGAGGTCTAGGACAGCGGGCAATCAGCCCCAGCATTTT. It translates to CAWRSRTAGNQPQHF. Filled out from reference TRBV30 and TRBJ1-5, the complete variable domain reads SQTIHQWPATLVQPVGSPLSLECTVEGTSNPNLYWYRQAAGRGLQLLFYSVGIGQISSEVPQNLSASRPQDRQFILSSKKLLLSDSGFYLCAWRSRTAGNQPQHFGDGTRLSIL.